This T cell receptor beta chain was captured by sequencing in a study of CD8+CD57+ T cells in acquired aplastic anemia. The authors sequenced patients whose flow cytometry had shown CD8+CD57+ cell expansion. No therapy was given to patients before blood sampling. Genomic DNA, serving as template, underwent TCR beta VDJ and CDR3 profiling. Via MiXCR, TCRdb re-called the reads, giving one row per CDR3 protein. The table includes around 190,000 distinct CDR3 sequences, around 50% detected once. Findings and limits, study-wide: With respect to CD8+ Simpson's diversity, patients and controls did not differ significantly.

There are a few counts of this clonotype. The target antigen is unknown. CDR1 and CDR2 from the germline V gene are SEHNR and FQNEAQ (reference sequence). V shed 0 bases and J shed 0 bases, with 6 bases lying between them. The CDR3 runs to 15 residues. This clonotype originated in a human donor with aplastic anemia. The sequencing input was sorted CD4+, CD8+, or CD8+CD57+ T cells (not recorded which) from PBMCs. This chain joins TRBV7-9 and TRBJ1-3; D possibly corresponds to TRBD1 (5 bases). CDR3 nucleotide sequence: TGTGCCAGCAGCTTAGCGGACAACTCTGGAAACACCATATATTTT. Its translation: CASSLADNSGNTIYF.